The rows below give T cell receptor beta chains drawn from one sample of a study of T cells in Graves' hyperthyroidism and ophthalmopathy. In TCRdb, the multiplex PCR reads were re-called with MiXCR into one record per CDR3 protein. Altogether 600,000 to 650,000 distinct CDR3 sequences are present, about 17% being singletons, with the ten largest covering approximately 3.8%. Sequenced sample: blood. Every receptor here comes from a woman aged 25 to 45 with Graves' hyperthyroidism. CDR3s include the opening cysteine and the closing phenylalanine or tryptophan. The order of the fields is V gene, D gene, J gene, clone size, CDR3 protein, CDR3 DNA. The D gene is left open where the match is weak. The listing skips clone size in some rows; elsewhere it reads once, few, many or a size class.

v_call: TRBV19; d_call: TRBD1; j_call: TRBJ1-5; clone_size: few; cdr3_aa: CASKTGGQPQHF; cdr3_nt: TGTGCCAGTAAGACAGGGGGGCAGCCCCAGCATTTT
v_call: TRBV5-1; d_call: NA; j_call: TRBJ2-5; clone_size: many; cdr3_aa: CASSLGQSQETQYF; cdr3_nt: TGCGCCAGCAGCTTGGGGCAGAGTCAAGAGACCCAGTACTTC
v_call: TRBV20-1; d_call: TRBD2; j_call: TRBJ2-7; clone_size: NA; cdr3_aa: CSARASGRGRYEQYF; cdr3_nt: TGCAGTGCTAGAGCTAGCGGGAGGGGGAGATACGAGCAGTACTTC
v_call: TRBV15; d_call: NA; j_call: TRBJ1-2; clone_size: many; cdr3_aa: CATSKNHRDRYGYTF; cdr3_nt: TGTGCCACCAGCAAAAACCACAGGGATCGCTATGGCTACACCTTC
v_call: TRBV19; d_call: TRBD1; j_call: TRBJ1-3; clone_size: few; cdr3_aa: CAASSGQGPGNTIYF; cdr3_nt: TGTGCCGCCTCTTCGGGACAGGGGCCTGGAAACACCATATATTTT
v_call: TRBV12-3/TRBV12-4; d_call: TRBD1; j_call: TRBJ1-1; clone_size: NA; cdr3_aa: CASSLGQGRVSEAFF; cdr3_nt: TGTGCCAGCAGTTTGGGACAGGGGAGGGTGTCTGAAGCTTTCTTT
v_call: TRBV18; d_call: NA; j_call: TRBJ2-5; clone_size: many; cdr3_aa: CASSLDRPQETQYF; cdr3_nt: TGTGCCAGCTCATTAGACAGGCCTCAAGAGACCCAGTACTTC
v_call: TRBV28; d_call: TRBD1; j_call: TRBJ2-4; clone_size: many; cdr3_aa: CASSLPRDRGLRKNIQYF; cdr3_nt: TGTGCCAGCAGTCTACCCCGGGACAGGGGTTTGAGGAAAAACATTCAGTACTTC
v_call: TRBV28; d_call: NA; j_call: TRBJ2-2; clone_size: many; cdr3_aa: CASSFSGATNTGELFF; cdr3_nt: TGTGCCAGCAGTTTTAGCGGAGCGACGAACACCGGGGAGCTGTTTTTT
v_call: TRBV27; d_call: NA; j_call: TRBJ1-5; clone_size: few; cdr3_aa: CASSLGGRSYSNQPQHF; cdr3_nt: TGTGCCAGCAGTTTAGGCGGGAGATCTTATAGCAATCAGCCCCAGCATTTT
v_call: TRBV6-1; d_call: NA; j_call: TRBJ2-7; clone_size: NA; cdr3_aa: CASSDPGMGYEQYF; cdr3_nt: TGTGCCAGCAGTGACCCGGGAATGGGCTACGAGCAGTACTTC
v_call: TRBV20-1; d_call: TRBD2; j_call: TRBJ2-7; clone_size: few; cdr3_aa: CSALTSGSSYEQYF; cdr3_nt: TGCAGTGCCCTGACTAGCGGGAGTTCGTACGAGCAGTACTTC
v_call: TRBV7-3; d_call: NA; j_call: TRBJ2-5; clone_size: many; cdr3_aa: CASSPTDYQETQYF; cdr3_nt: TGTGCCAGCAGCCCAACGGATTATCAAGAGACCCAGTACTTC
v_call: TRBV3-1; d_call: TRBD1; j_call: TRBJ1-3; clone_size: few; cdr3_aa: CASSHGTDSSGNTIYF; cdr3_nt: TGTGCCAGCAGCCACGGGACAGATAGCTCTGGAAACACCATATATTTT
v_call: TRBV19; d_call: NA; j_call: TRBJ1-1; clone_size: NA; cdr3_aa: CASSIPGEGTEAFF; cdr3_nt: TGTGCCAGTAGTATCCCAGGGGAGGGCACTGAAGCTTTCTTT
v_call: TRBV20-1; d_call: TRBD2; j_call: TRBJ2-1; clone_size: many; cdr3_aa: CSVKTSGRINEQFF; cdr3_nt: TGCAGTGTTAAGACTAGCGGGAGGATCAATGAGCAGTTCTTC
v_call: TRBV20-1; d_call: NA; j_call: TRBJ1-1; clone_size: NA; cdr3_aa: CSARDQSAGNTEAFF; cdr3_nt: TGCAGTGCTAGAGATCAGTCGGCAGGAAACACTGAAGCTTTCTTT
v_call: TRBV9; d_call: NA; j_call: TRBJ1-5; clone_size: NA; cdr3_aa: CASSAGGAGNQPQHF; cdr3_nt: TGTGCCAGCAGCGCCGGAGGAGCGGGCAATCAGCCCCAGCATTTT
v_call: TRBV4-1; d_call: NA; j_call: TRBJ2-7; clone_size: NA; cdr3_aa: CASSQVQLAGSYEQYF; cdr3_nt: TGCGCCAGCAGCCAAGTTCAGTTAGCAGGTTCCTACGAGCAGTACTTC
v_call: TRBV6-6; d_call: NA; j_call: TRBJ2-1; clone_size: few; cdr3_aa: CASSYYGGLNEQFF; cdr3_nt: TGTGCCAGCAGTTACTACGGGGGCCTCAATGAGCAGTTCTTC
v_call: TRBV11-2; d_call: NA; j_call: TRBJ2-5; clone_size: many; cdr3_aa: CASSLDRGWAETQYF; cdr3_nt: TGTGCCAGCAGCTTAGATCGAGGGTGGGCAGAGACCCAGTACTTC
v_call: TRBV4-2; d_call: TRBD2; j_call: TRBJ2-1; clone_size: NA; cdr3_aa: CASSQDLASGSSNEQFF; cdr3_nt: TGTGCCAGCAGCCAAGATCTCGCGAGCGGGAGTAGTAATGAGCAGTTCTTC
v_call: TRBV7-3; d_call: TRBD1; j_call: TRBJ1-5; clone_size: many; cdr3_aa: CASSLTDRGQSNQPQHF; cdr3_nt: TGTGCCAGCAGCTTAACGGACAGGGGGCAGAGCAATCAGCCCCAGCATTTT
v_call: TRBV6-6; d_call: TRBD1; j_call: TRBJ1-1; clone_size: many; cdr3_aa: CASSYLPPDRGITEAFF; cdr3_nt: TGTGCCAGCAGTTACTTACCTCCGGACAGGGGTATCACTGAAGCTTTCTTT
v_call: TRBV12-3/TRBV12-4; d_call: TRBD2; j_call: TRBJ2-5; clone_size: many; cdr3_aa: CASSLGGRGKETQYF; cdr3_nt: TGTGCCAGCAGTTTGGGAGGGAGGGGAAAAGAGACCCAGTACTTC
v_call: TRBV12-3/TRBV12-4; d_call: TRBD1; j_call: TRBJ2-7; clone_size: few; cdr3_aa: CASSLKIPGQGDYEQYF; cdr3_nt: TGTGCCAGCAGTCTAAAAATTCCGGGACAGGGGGACTACGAGCAGTACTTC
v_call: TRBV20-1; d_call: TRBD2; j_call: TRBJ2-5; clone_size: NA; cdr3_aa: CSVPIIFIAGQETQYF; cdr3_nt: TGCAGTGTCCCGATAATATTTATAGCGGGACAAGAGACCCAGTACTTC
v_call: TRBV24-1; d_call: NA; j_call: TRBJ1-2; clone_size: many; cdr3_aa: CATSDTTDYGYTF; cdr3_nt: TGTGCCACCAGTGATACGACCGACTATGGCTACACCTTC
v_call: TRBV12-3/TRBV12-4; d_call: TRBD1; j_call: TRBJ1-5; clone_size: NA; cdr3_aa: CASRRQGDQPQHF; cdr3_nt: TGTGCCAGCAGACGACAGGGGGATCAGCCCCAGCATTTT
v_call: TRBV12-3/TRBV12-4; d_call: NA; j_call: TRBJ1-1; clone_size: few; cdr3_aa: CASKSGGRPEAFF; cdr3_nt: TGTGCCAGCAAGTCGGGAGGACGACCCGAAGCTTTCTTT
v_call: TRBV2; d_call: TRBD1; j_call: TRBJ1-1; clone_size: many; cdr3_aa: CASSESPTGAFF; cdr3_nt: TGTGCCAGCAGTGAATCCCCGACAGGGGCTTTCTTT
v_call: TRBV28; d_call: TRBD2; j_call: TRBJ2-1; clone_size: many; cdr3_aa: CASEPLAGVNEQFF; cdr3_nt: TGTGCCAGCGAGCCCCTAGCGGGAGTCAATGAGCAGTTCTTC
v_call: TRBV5-8; d_call: TRBD1; j_call: TRBJ2-2; clone_size: NA; cdr3_aa: CASSLSPRTGESTGELFF; cdr3_nt: TGTGCCAGCAGCTTGTCACCCCGTACAGGGGAGAGCACCGGGGAGCTGTTTTTT
v_call: TRBV30; d_call: NA; j_call: TRBJ2-2; clone_size: many; cdr3_aa: CAWIRQMNTGELFF; cdr3_nt: TGTGCCTGGATAAGACAGATGAACACCGGGGAGCTGTTTTTT
v_call: TRBV20-1; d_call: NA; j_call: TRBJ2-3; clone_size: NA; cdr3_aa: CSAQDRRDTDTQYF; cdr3_nt: TGCAGTGCCCAGGACCGACGCGACACAGATACGCAGTATTTT
v_call: TRBV6-2/TRBV6-3; d_call: NA; j_call: TRBJ2-1; clone_size: many; cdr3_aa: CASSAFNEQFF; cdr3_nt: TGTGCCAGCAGCGCTTTCAATGAGCAGTTCTTC
v_call: TRBV19; d_call: NA; j_call: TRBJ2-3; clone_size: NA; cdr3_aa: CASSWSAGRTDTQYF; cdr3_nt: TGTGCCAGTAGTTGGTCGGCGGGACGCACAGATACGCAGTATTTT
v_call: TRBV7-8; d_call: NA; j_call: TRBJ2-5; clone_size: many; cdr3_aa: CASSLATGDSETQYF; cdr3_nt: TGTGCCAGCAGCTTAGCGACGGGAGACTCAGAGACCCAGTACTTC
v_call: TRBV19; d_call: NA; j_call: TRBJ2-1; clone_size: few; cdr3_aa: CASSIGQRNEQFF; cdr3_nt: TGTGCCAGTAGTATAGGACAGAGGAATGAGCAGTTCTTC
v_call: TRBV7-2; d_call: TRBD2; j_call: TRBJ2-7; clone_size: many; cdr3_aa: CASSFEGLESFYEQYF; cdr3_nt: TGTGCCAGCAGCTTCGAGGGACTAGAGTCTTTCTACGAGCAGTACTTC
v_call: TRBV2; d_call: NA; j_call: TRBJ2-1; clone_size: many; cdr3_aa: CASSIARDNEQFF; cdr3_nt: TGTGCCAGCAGCATAGCCAGGGACAATGAGCAGTTCTTC
v_call: TRBV9; d_call: TRBD2; j_call: TRBJ2-1; clone_size: NA; cdr3_aa: CASSVGVAGDDEQFF; cdr3_nt: TGTGCCAGCAGCGTAGGAGTAGCGGGAGACGATGAGCAGTTCTTC
v_call: TRBV14; d_call: TRBD1; j_call: TRBJ1-4; clone_size: NA; cdr3_aa: CASRRTGRNEKLFF; cdr3_nt: TGTGCCAGCAGAAGGACAGGCCGTAATGAAAAACTGTTTTTT
v_call: TRBV12-3/TRBV12-4; d_call: TRBD1; j_call: TRBJ2-1; clone_size: many; cdr3_aa: CASSLGQGAGNEQFF; cdr3_nt: TGTGCCAGCAGTCTGGGACAGGGGGCCGGCAATGAGCAGTTCTTC
v_call: TRBV6-1; d_call: TRBD1; j_call: TRBJ1-2; clone_size: NA; cdr3_aa: CASYRRQGNYGYTF; cdr3_nt: TGTGCCAGCTATCGGCGACAGGGGAACTATGGCTACACCTTC
v_call: TRBV24-1; d_call: TRBD1; j_call: TRBJ1-2; clone_size: few; cdr3_aa: CATSDHGTGNYGYTF; cdr3_nt: TGTGCCACCAGTGATCACGGGACAGGGAACTATGGCTACACCTTC